Sequencing of this T cell receptor beta chain was carried out in a study of T-cell memory formation after mild COVID-19. General study findings and limits: Contracting CD4+ clones lay largely in CM and EM, with CD8+ ones residing in EMRA. Memory from before infection featured some responding clones, which suggests cross-reactive memory joined.

cDNA libraries for TCR alpha and TCR beta, carrying sample barcodes and UMIs, came from 5'RACE with constant-segment primers. TCRdb used MiXCR to reprocess the 5' RACE reads, holding one entry per CDR3 protein. The sample lists a few hundred thousand distinct CDR3 sequences, 16% occurring once. Regarding this clonotype: Its cognate antigen is unknown.

The CDR3 has 17 amino acids. Germline V CDR1 and CDR2: KGHSH, LQKENI. J was trimmed by 0 bases and V by 3 bases; bases with no gene match: 5. The sequenced material came from PBMCs or a T cell subset sorted from them (not recorded which). The V gene is TRBV18, the J gene TRBJ1-1, with 12 bases aligning to TRBD1. The clonotype was recovered from a man aged 18 to 29 who had mild COVID-19 (a few samples of this study predate the infection). Cell type and time point are not known. CDR3 sequence reads: CASSPYGTGGVNTEAFF. For the CDR3, the DNA is TGTGCCAGCTCACCCTACGGGACAGGGGGCGTGAACACTGAAGCTTTCTTT. Supplemented by reference TRBV18 and TRBJ1-1, the full variable domain reads NAGVMQNPRHLVRRRGQEARLRCSPMKGHSHVYWYRQLPEEGLKFMVYLQKENIIDESGMPKERFSAEFPKEGPSILRIQQVVRGDSAAYFCASSPYGTGGVNTEAFFGQGTRLTVV.